What follows are 5 T cell receptor beta chains derived from one specimen sequenced in a study of a mutant IDH1 vaccine in newly diagnosed glioma. Profiled with immunoSEQ multiplex PCR; TCRdb holds only in-frame clones, not every one. The sample gives around 54,000 clones, around 86% of which show up once; approximately 1.5% is in the top ten. Time point denoted: week 23, last vaccination. Vaccination used 300 ug of mutant IDH1 20-mer peptide per dose, with topical imiquimod. The antigens of these receptors remain unknown. The sample was PBMCs, taken from a glioma patient whose treatment included an IDH1 peptide vaccine. These receptors all stem from a man in his forties with glioma.

This chain joins TRBV5-5 and TRBJ2-5; D assignment may be TRBD1 or TRBD2 (5 bases each). The CDR3 runs to 16 residues. Germline V gene data show CDR1 as SGHKS and CDR2 as YYEKEE (reference sequence). V was trimmed by 4 bases and J by 5 bases, leaving 21 bases between them. This chain's CDR3 is CASSPWDGPRGETQYF. The DNA of the CDR3 is TGTGCCAGCAGCCCCTGGGACGGCCCCCGTGGGGAGACCCAGTACTTC.

V is TRBV12-5 and J is TRBJ2-3; D is undetermined. Germline V gene lookup returns CDR1 LGHNT and CDR2 FRNRAP. The germline V and J ends were trimmed by 7 bases and 4 bases, with 9 bases remaining between them. The CDR3 loop spans 12 amino acids. CDR3 residues: CASAFRSDTQYF. The CDR3 DNA reads as TGTGCTAGTGCCTTTAGGTCAGATACGCAGTATTTT.

The chain employs TRBV19 and TRBJ1-2, with a tentative D call TRBD1 (5 bases). Germline-derived CDR1 and CDR2 are LNHDA and SQIVND (reference sequence). The CDR3 has 14 residues. V was shortened by 7 bases and J by 4 bases, with 16 bases between the two germline ends. In DNA form, the CDR3 reads TGTGCCAGTACCTCGGTTTCGGGACTCTATGGCTACACCTTC. Protein sequence: CASTSVSGLYGYTF.

The chain carries TRBV7-2 and TRBJ2-3; D is ambiguous. The CDR3 extends over 13 amino acids. Germline V gene sequence: CDR1 SGHTA, CDR2 FQGNSA. V was pared by 1 base and J by 2 bases, with 4 bases between. CDR3 bases: TGTGCCAGCAGCTTAGTCACCACAGATACGCAGTATTTT. This encodes CASSLVTTDTQYF.

The V gene is TRBV10-3, the J gene TRBJ2-1; tentatively, D is TRBD1 (6 bases). The ends were cut back, 9 bases at V and 5 bases at J, with 14 bases in the middle. The CDR3 runs to 13 residues. CDR1 and CDR2 from the germline V gene are ENHRY and SYGVKD. The CDR3 sequence is CAIKLSGDNEQFF. DNA for the CDR3: TGTGCCATTAAGCTGTCAGGGGACAATGAGCAGTTCTTC.